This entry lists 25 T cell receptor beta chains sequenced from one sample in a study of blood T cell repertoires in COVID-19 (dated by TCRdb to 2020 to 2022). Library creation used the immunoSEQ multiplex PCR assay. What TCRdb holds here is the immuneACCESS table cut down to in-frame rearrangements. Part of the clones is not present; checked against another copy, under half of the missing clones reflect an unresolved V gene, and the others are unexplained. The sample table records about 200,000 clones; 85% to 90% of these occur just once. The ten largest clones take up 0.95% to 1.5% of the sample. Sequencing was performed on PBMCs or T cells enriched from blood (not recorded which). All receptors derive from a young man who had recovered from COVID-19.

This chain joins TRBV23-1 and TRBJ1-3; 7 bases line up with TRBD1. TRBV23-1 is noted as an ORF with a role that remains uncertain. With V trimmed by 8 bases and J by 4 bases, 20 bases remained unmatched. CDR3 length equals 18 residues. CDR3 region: CASGTSGTVPGRGNTIYF. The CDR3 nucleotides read TGCGCCAGCGGAACCTCCGGGACAGTCCCGGGGCGCGGAAACACCATATATTTT.

CDR3 residues: CASSQGTGPYNEQFF. DNA of the CDR3: TGCGCCAGCAGCCAAGGGACAGGACCATACAATGAGCAGTTCTTC. The rearrangement uses TRBV4-1 and TRBJ2-1; 7 bases are shared with TRBD1. The CDR3 is made up of 15 amino acids. Germline V lookup: CDR1 MGHRA, CDR2 YSYEKL. V gave up 1 base and J gave up 4 bases; unmatched junction bases: 4.

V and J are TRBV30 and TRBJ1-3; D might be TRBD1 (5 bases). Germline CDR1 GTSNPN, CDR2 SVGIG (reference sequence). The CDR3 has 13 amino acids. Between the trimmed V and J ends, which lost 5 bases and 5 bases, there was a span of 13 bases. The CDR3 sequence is CAWYSGGRNTIYF. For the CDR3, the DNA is TGTGCCTGGTATTCCGGGGGTCGAAACACCATATATTTT. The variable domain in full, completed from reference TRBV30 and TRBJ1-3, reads SQTIHQWPATLVQPVGSPLSLECTVEGTSNPNLYWYRQAAGRGLQLLFYSVGIGQISSEVPQNLSASRPQDRQFILSSKKLLLSDSGFYLCAWYSGGRNTIYFGEGSWLTVV.

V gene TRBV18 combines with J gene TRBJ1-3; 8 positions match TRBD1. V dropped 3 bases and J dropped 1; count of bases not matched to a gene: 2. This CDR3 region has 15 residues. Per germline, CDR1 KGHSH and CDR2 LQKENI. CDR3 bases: TGTGCCAGCTCACCGCAGGGGGCTTCTGGAAACACCATATATTTT. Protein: CASSPQGASGNTIYF.

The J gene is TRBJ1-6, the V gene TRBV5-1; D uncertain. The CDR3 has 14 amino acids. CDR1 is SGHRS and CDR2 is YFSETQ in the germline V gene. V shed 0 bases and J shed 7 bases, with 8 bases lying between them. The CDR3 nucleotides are TGCGCCAGCAGCTTGGAGGGCGGGAATTCACCCCTCCACTTT. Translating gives CASSLEGGNSPLHF.

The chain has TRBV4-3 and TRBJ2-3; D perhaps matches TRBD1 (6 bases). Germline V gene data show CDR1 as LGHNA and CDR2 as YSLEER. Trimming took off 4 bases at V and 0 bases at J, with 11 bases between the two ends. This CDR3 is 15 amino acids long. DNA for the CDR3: TGCGCCAGCAGCCTCCGGACAGAGAGCACAGATACGCAGTATTTT. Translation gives CASSLRTESTDTQYF.

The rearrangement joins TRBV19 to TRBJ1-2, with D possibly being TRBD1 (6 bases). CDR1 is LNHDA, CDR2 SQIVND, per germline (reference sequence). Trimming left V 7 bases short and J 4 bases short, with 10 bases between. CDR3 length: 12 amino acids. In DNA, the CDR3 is TGTGCCAGTACAAGGGGGATCTATGGCTACACCTTC. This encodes CASTRGIYGYTF.

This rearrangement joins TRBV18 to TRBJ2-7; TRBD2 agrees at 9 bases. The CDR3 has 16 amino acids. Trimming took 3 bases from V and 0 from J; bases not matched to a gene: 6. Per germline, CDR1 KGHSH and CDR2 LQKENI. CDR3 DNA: TGTGCCAGCTCACCTATAGCGGGGGACATCTCCTACGAGCAGTACTTC. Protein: CASSPIAGDISYEQYF.

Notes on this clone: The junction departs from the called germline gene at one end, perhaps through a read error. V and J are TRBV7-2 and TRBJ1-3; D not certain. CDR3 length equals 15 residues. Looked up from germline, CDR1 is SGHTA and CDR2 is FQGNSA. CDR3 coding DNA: TGTGTCAGCAGCTCAGAGGCCCTCTCTGGAAACACCATATATTTT. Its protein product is CVSSSEALSGNTIYF. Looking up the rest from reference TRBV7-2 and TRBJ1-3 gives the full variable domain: GAGVSQSPSNKVTEKGKDVELRCDPISGHTALYWYRQSLGQGLEFLIYFQGNSAPDKSGLPSDRFSAERTGGSVSTLTIQRTQQEDSAVYLCVSSSEALSGNTIYFGEGSWLTVV.

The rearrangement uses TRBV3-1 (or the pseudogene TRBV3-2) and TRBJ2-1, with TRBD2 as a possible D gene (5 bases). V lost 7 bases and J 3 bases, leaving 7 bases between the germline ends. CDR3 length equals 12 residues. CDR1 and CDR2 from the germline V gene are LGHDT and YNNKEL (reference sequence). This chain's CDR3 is CASIGGYNEQFF. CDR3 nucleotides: TGTGCCAGCATCGGAGGCTACAATGAGCAGTTCTTC.

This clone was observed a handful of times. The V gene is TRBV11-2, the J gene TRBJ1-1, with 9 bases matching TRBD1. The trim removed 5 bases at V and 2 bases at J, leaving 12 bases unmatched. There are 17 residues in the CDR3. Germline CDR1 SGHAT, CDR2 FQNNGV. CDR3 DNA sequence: TGTGCCAGCAGCCCCCAGCGGCCGGGACAGGGAAACACTGAAGCTTTCTTT. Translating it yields CASSPQRPGQGNTEAFF. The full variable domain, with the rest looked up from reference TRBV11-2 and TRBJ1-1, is EAGVAQSPRYKIIEKRQSVAFWCNPISGHATLYWYQQILGQGPKLLIQFQNNGVVDDSQLPKDRFSAERLKGVDSTLKIQPAKLEDSAVYLCASSPQRPGQGNTEAFFGQGTRLTVV.

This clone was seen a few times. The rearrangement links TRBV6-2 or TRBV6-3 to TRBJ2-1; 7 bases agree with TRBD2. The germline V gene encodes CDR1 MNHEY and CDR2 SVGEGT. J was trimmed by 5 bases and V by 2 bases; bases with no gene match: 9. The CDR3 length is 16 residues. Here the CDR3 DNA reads TGTGCCAGCAGTTACCCCAATGAGCGGGGTAACAATGAGCAGTTCTTC. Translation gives CASSYPNERGNNEQFF.

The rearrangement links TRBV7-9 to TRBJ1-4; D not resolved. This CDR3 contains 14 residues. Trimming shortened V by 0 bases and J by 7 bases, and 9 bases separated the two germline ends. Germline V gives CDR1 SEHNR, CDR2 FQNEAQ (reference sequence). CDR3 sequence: CASSLASYSEKLFF. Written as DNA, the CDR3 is TGTGCCAGCAGCTTAGCGTCTTACAGTGAAAAACTGTTTTTT.

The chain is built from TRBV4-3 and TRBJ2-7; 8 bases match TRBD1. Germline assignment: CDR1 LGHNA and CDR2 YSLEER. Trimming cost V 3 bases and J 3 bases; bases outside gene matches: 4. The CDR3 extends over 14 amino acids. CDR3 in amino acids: CASSQRQGFYEQYF. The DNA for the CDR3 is TGCGCCAGCAGCCAGCGACAGGGGTTCTACGAGCAGTACTTC.

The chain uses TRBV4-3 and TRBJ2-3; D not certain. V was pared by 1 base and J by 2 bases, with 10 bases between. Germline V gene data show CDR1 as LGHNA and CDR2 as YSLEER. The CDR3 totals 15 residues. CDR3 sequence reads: CASSQVLENTDTQYF. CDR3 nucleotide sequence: TGCGCCAGCAGCCAAGTCCTCGAGAACACAGATACGCAGTATTTT.

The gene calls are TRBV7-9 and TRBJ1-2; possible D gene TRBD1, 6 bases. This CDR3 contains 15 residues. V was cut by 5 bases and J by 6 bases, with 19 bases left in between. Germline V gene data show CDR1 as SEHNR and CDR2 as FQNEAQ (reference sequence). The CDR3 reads CASSRNRVRNDGYTF. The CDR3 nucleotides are TGTGCCAGCAGCCGGAACAGGGTTCGGAATGATGGCTACACCTTC.

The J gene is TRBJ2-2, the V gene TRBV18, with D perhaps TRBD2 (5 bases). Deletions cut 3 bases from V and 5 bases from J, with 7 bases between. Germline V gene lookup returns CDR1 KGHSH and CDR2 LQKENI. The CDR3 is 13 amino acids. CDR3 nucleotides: TGTGCCAGCTCACCCGGGGAAACCGGGGAGCTGTTTTTT. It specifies CASSPGETGELFF.

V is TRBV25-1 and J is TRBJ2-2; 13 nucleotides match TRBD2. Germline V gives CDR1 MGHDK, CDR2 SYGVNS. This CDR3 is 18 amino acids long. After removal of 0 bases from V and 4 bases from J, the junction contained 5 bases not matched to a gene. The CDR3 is CASSEYRRTSGGTGELFF. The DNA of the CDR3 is TGTGCCAGCAGTGAATATCGCCGGACTAGCGGGGGCACCGGGGAGCTGTTTTTT.

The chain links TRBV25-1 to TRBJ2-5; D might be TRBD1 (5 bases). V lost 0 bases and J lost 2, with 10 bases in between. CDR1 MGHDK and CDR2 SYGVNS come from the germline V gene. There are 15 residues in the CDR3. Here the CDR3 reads CASSEYRRQQETQYF. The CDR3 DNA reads TGTGCCAGCAGTGAATATCGGAGACAGCAAGAGACCCAGTACTTC.

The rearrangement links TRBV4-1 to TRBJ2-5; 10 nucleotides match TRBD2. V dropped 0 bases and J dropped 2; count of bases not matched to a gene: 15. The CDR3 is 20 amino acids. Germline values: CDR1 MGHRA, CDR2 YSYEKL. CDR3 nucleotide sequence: TGCGCCAGCAGCCAAGAACCCGCCGGGCTAGCGGGGGTGGATCAAGAGACCCAGTACTTC. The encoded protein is CASSQEPAGLAGVDQETQYF.

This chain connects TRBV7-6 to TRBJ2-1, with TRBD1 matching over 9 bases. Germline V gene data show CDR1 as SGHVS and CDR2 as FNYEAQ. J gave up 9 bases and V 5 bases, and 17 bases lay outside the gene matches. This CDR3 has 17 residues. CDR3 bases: TGTGCCAGCAGCGGTAGGGTAATGGACAGGGGTATCGGTGAGCAGTTCTTC. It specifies CASSGRVMDRGIGEQFF.

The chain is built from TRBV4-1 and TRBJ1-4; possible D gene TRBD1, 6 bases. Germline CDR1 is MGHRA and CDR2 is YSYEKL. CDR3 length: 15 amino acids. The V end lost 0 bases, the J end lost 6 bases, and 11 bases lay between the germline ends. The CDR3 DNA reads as TGCGCCAGCAGCCAAGAGCCAGGGGTGGATGAAAAACTGTTTTTT. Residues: CASSQEPGVDEKLFF.

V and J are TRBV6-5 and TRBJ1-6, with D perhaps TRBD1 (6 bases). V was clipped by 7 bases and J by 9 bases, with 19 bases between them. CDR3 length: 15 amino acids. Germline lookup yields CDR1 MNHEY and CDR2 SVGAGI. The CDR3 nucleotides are TGTGCCAGCACCAGGGACACCTTTGGGGGTTCACCCCTCCACTTT. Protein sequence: CASTRDTFGGSPLHF.

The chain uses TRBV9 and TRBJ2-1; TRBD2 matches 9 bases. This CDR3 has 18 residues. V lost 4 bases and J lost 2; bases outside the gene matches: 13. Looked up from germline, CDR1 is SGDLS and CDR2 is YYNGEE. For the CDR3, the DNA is TGTGCCAGCAGCCCCCGCCCTGGAGCGGGAGGACCCTACAATGAGCAGTTCTTC. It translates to CASSPRPGAGGPYNEQFF.

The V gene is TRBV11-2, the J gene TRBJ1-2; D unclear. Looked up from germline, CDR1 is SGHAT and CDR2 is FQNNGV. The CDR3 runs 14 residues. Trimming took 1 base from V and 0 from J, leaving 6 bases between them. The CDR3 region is CASSLVSSNYGYTF. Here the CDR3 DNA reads TGTGCCAGCAGCTTAGTTAGTTCTAACTATGGCTACACCTTC. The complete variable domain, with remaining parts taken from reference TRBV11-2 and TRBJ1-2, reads EAGVAQSPRYKIIEKRQSVAFWCNPISGHATLYWYQQILGQGPKLLIQFQNNGVVDDSQLPKDRFSAERLKGVDSTLKIQPAKLEDSAVYLCASSLVSSNYGYTFGSGTRLTVV.